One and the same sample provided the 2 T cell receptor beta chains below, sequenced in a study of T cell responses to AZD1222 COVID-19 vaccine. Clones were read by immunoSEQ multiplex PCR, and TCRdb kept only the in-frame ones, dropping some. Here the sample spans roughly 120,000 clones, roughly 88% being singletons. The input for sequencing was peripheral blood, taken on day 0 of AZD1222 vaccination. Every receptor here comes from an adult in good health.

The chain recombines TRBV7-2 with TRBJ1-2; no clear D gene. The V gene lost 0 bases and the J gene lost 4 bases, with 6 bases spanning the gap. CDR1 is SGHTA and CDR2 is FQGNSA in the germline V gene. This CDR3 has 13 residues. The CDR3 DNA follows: TGTGCCAGCAGCTTAGCGACAAGCTATGGCTACACCTTC. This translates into CASSLATSYGYTF.

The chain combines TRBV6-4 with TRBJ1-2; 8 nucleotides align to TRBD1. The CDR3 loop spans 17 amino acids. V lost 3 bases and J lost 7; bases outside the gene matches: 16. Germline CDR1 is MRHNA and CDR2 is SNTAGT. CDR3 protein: CASSELRDTGGGGGYTF. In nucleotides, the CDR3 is TGTGCCAGCAGTGAGCTCCGGGATACAGGGGGTGGAGGTGGCTACACCTTC.